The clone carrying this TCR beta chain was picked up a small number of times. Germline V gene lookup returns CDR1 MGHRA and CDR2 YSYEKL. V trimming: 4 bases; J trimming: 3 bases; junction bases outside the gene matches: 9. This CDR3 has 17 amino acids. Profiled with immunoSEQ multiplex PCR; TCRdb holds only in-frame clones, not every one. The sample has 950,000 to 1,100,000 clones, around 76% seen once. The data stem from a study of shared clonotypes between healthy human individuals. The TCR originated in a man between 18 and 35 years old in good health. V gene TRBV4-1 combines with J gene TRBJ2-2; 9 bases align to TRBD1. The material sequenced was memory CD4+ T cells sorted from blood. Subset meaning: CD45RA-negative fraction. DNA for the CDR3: TGCGCCAGCAGCCGAAGAGACAGGGGGGCAGACACCGGGGAGCTGTTTTTT. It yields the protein CASSRRDRGADTGELFF.